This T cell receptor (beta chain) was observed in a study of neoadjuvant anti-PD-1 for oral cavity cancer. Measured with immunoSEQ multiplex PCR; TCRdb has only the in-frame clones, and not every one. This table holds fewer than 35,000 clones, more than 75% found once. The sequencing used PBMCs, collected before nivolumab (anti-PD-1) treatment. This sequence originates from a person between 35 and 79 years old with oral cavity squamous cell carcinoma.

CDR3 sequence reads: CASSANRDRATEAFF. CDR3 coding DNA: TGTGCCAGTAGCGCGAACCGGGACAGAGCCACTGAAGCTTTCTTT. This chain joins TRBV19 and TRBJ1-1; 7 bases fit TRBD1. Germline CDR1 is LNHDA and CDR2 is SQIVND (reference sequence). Trimming at V came to 6 bases and at J to 4 bases, leaving 11 bases not matched to a gene. This CDR3 contains 15 residues.